A selection of T cell receptor beta chains follows, all from one sample in a study of blood T cell repertoires in COVID-19. Profiling relied on immunoSEQ multiplex PCR, and the TCRdb table lists in-frame clones only, not all of them. This table has roughly 84,000 clones, approximately 71% appearing once. Sequences were obtained from peripheral blood. The source is a woman aged 50 to 65 with acute or convalescent COVID-19. The CDR3 runs from the conserved cysteine through the conserved F or W. A D gene is named only where the DNA matches it firmly. Some rows mark clone size as missing; the rest say once, few, many or name a class of expanded clone.

TRBJ1-2 | - | TRBV5-1 | 14 | - | TGCGCCAGCAGCTTGGCAGGGGCGGACTATGGCTACACCTTC | CASSLAGADYGYTF
TRBJ1-1 | - | TRBV5-6 | 11 | - | TGTGCCAGCAGCTTGGAGGACAGCCTGACGTTT | CASSLEDSLTF
TRBJ1-6 | - | TRBV19 | 17 | - | TGTGCCAGTAGTATATCGTCGACAGTACGGTATAATTCACCCCTCCACTTT | CASSISSTVRYNSPLHF
TRBJ1-1 | - | TRBV28 | 15 | - | TGTGCCAGCAGGCAACTAACAGGGAGAGACACTGAAGCTTTCTTT | CASRQLTGRDTEAFF
TRBJ2-1 | - | TRBV19 | 15 | - | TGTGCCAGTAGTATAGCTGCGGGCGGTTACAATGAGCAGTTCTTC | CASSIAAGGYNEQFF
TRBJ2-7 | - | TRBV5-1 | 13 | TRBD2 | TGCGCCAGCAAGCCTAGCGGTTCCTACGAGCAGTACTTC | CASKPSGSYEQYF
TRBJ1-4 | - | TRBV30 | 14 | TRBD1 | TGTGCCTGGAGCAAGACAGGGGCTCAAGAAAAACTGTTTTTT | CAWSKTGAQEKLFF
TRBJ1-4 | - | TRBV6-5 | 15 | TRBD1 | TGTGCCAGCAGTTACCGAACAGGGGGATCTGAAAAACTGTTTTTT | CASSYRTGGSEKLFF
TRBJ2-7 | few | TRBV7-2 | 14 | TRBD2 | TGTGCCAGCAGCTCCTTAGCGGGGTTCTACGAGCAGTACTTC | CASSSLAGFYEQYF
TRBJ1-4 | few | TRBV4-1 | 15 | - | TGCGCCAGCAGCCAAGAAGCGGGTTGGGACGAAAAACTGTTTTTT | CASSQEAGWDEKLFF
TRBJ2-2 | - | TRBV5-1 | 16 | TRBD1 | TGCGCCAGCAGCTTGGGACAGGGGGCGAGCACCGGGGAGCTGTTTTTT | CASSLGQGASTGELFF
TRBJ1-1 | - | TRBV28 | 14 | TRBD1 | TGTGCCAGCACCCCAGGGGGAAGAAACACTGAAGCTTTCTTT | CASTPGGRNTEAFF
TRBJ1-5 | few | TRBV27 | 17 | - | TGTGCCAGCAGTTTACAGGGGAGGGGGGGCTGGTATCAGCCCCAGCATTTT | CASSLQGRGGWYQPQHF
TRBJ2-1 | - | TRBV6-1 | 15 | - | TGTGCCAGCAGTGAAGCCCCTTGGAGTGGGAATGAGCAGTTCTTC | CASSEAPWSGNEQFF
TRBJ1-5 | - | TRBV6-2/TRBV6-3 | 16 | - | TGTGCCAGCAGTTCGGATCGGTCCAAGGAGAATCAGCCCCAGCATTTT | CASSSDRSKENQPQHF
TRBJ2-5 | once | TRBV18 | 14 | TRBD1 | TGTGCCAGCTCACCGAAGGACAGGCAAGAGACCCAGTACTTC | CASSPKDRQETQYF
TRBJ1-5 | - | TRBV28 | 15 | - | TGTGCCAGCAGTTTACAGGGGTTAGGCAATCAGCCCCAGCATTTT | CASSLQGLGNQPQHF
TRBJ1-4 | - | TRBV18 | 14 | TRBD1 | TGTGCCAGCTCGCCAACCTTACAGGGGGAAAAACTGTTTTTT | CASSPTLQGEKLFF
TRBJ1-1 | few | TRBV30 | 14 | - | TGTGCCTGGAGTGTACTCCCCGGGAACACTGAAGCTTTCTTT | CAWSVLPGNTEAFF
TRBJ2-7 | - | TRBV7-2 | 15 | - | TGTGCCAGCAGCTTAGTTCGGGGGGCGATGTACGAGCAGTACTTC | CASSLVRGAMYEQYF
TRBJ2-6 | - | TRBV24-1 | 16 | - | TGTGCCACCAGTGCCGTCGGACTTTCCGGGGCCAACGTCCTGACTTTC | CATSAVGLSGANVLTF
TRBJ1-4 | - | TRBV9 | 17 | TRBD1 | TGTGCCAGCAGCGTAGTAGGTTTTGGGACAGGCCCCGAAAAACTGTTTTTT | CASSVVGFGTGPEKLFF
TRBJ2-1 | - | TRBV6-5 | 13 | - | TGTGCCAGCATGAGGGGGTCTCTGGATGAGCAGTTCTTC | CASMRGSLDEQFF
TRBJ1-3 | few | TRBV5-1 | 17 | TRBD1 | TGCGCCAGCAGCTTACTACAGGGGGCTAGCTCTGGAAACACCATATATTTT | CASSLLQGASSGNTIYF
TRBJ2-3 | - | TRBV30 | 16 | TRBD2 | TGTGCCTGGAGTGTCGGAACGGGGGGGCCCTCGGATACGCAGTATTTT | CAWSVGTGGPSDTQYF
TRBJ1-1 | - | TRBV6-5 | 12 | - | TGTGCCAGCAGTTCTAGCTATCCTGAAGCTTTCTTT | CASSSSYPEAFF
TRBJ2-7 | - | TRBV3-1/TRBV3-2 | 16 | - | TGTGCCAGCAGCCAAGGGGGACAAGTCGTAAGCTGTGGGCAGTACTTC | CASSQGGQVVSCGQYF
TRBJ1-1 | - | TRBV3-1/TRBV3-2 | 13 | - | TGTGCCAGCAGCCAAGGGGCGAACACTGAAGCTTTCTTT | CASSQGANTEAFF
TRBJ2-3 | - | TRBV10-3 | 13 | - | TGTGCCATCAGTGACCCAATGTTAGATACGCAGTATTTT | CAISDPMLDTQYF
TRBJ2-2 | - | TRBV3-1/TRBV3-2 | 18 | TRBD2 | TGTGCCAGCAGCCAAGATCGATCCGGACTAGGCGGGACCGGGGAGCTGTTTTTT | CASSQDRSGLGGTGELFF
TRBJ2-1 | - | TRBV20-1 | 14 | - | TGCAGTGCTAGTAGCGAGAGGATCTACAATGAGCAGTTCTTC | CSASSERIYNEQFF
TRBJ2-1 | once | TRBV11-1 | 15 | TRBD1 | TGTGCCAGCAGCCAACACAGGGGGCTGGGGAATGAGCAGTTCTTC | CASSQHRGLGNEQFF
TRBJ1-1 | - | TRBV27 | 13 | - | TGTGCCAGCAGTTTCGGACAGAACACTGAAGCTTTCTTT | CASSFGQNTEAFF
TRBJ2-7 | - | TRBV30 | 15 | TRBD1 | TGTGCCTGGAGTTTCGGACAGGGAAGATTCTACGAGCAGTACTTC | CAWSFGQGRFYEQYF
TRBJ2-5 | - | TRBV6-5 | 14 | - | TGTGCCAGCAGTTACCCGGAGAAGGGGGAGACCCAGTACTTC | CASSYPEKGETQYF
TRBJ1-1 | few | TRBV18 | 14 | - | TGTGCCAGCTCACCGGCGGGGTTTGACACTGAAGCTTTCTTT | CASSPAGFDTEAFF
TRBJ2-1 | - | TRBV6-5 | 15 | - | TGTGCCAGCAAAGTTACCGCCCTACCGTACAATGAGCAGTTCTTC | CASKVTALPYNEQFF
TRBJ2-4 | - | TRBV7-9 | 15 | TRBD1 | TGTGCCAGCAGCTTAGGGACAGGGGGCAAAAACATTCAGTACTTC | CASSLGTGGKNIQYF
TRBJ2-1 | - | TRBV4-2 | 15 | TRBD2 | TGTGCCAGCAGCCACGGGAGCGGGGACTACAATGAGCAGTTCTTC | CASSHGSGDYNEQFF
TRBJ1-5 | many | TRBV5-1 | 15 | TRBD1 | TGCGCCAGCAGCCCCGGACAGGGGGGCAATCAGCCCCAGCATTTT | CASSPGQGGNQPQHF
TRBJ1-1 | - | TRBV28 | 15 | TRBD1 | TGTGCCAGCAGCTCCCCACAGGGGGGAGGCACTGAAGCTTTCTTT | CASSSPQGGGTEAFF
TRBJ2-7 | - | TRBV19 | 15 | - | TGTGCCAGTAGTATCTCCTGGACAGTCTTCTACGAGCAGTACTTC | CASSISWTVFYEQYF
TRBJ1-2 | - | TRBV5-1 | 14 | TRBD1 | TGCGCCAGCAGCTATGGACAGGGAAACTATGGCTACACCTTC | CASSYGQGNYGYTF
TRBJ1-2 | - | TRBV7-2 | 15 | - | TGTGCCAGCAGTTACAACACGAACGGGTATCATGGCTACACCTTC | CASSYNTNGYHGYTF
TRBJ1-2 | once | TRBV7-9 | 16 | - | TGTGCCAGCAATAAGGAAGAGAGGCGAGTTGGTTATGGCTACACCTTC | CASNKEERRVGYGYTF
TRBJ1-1 | - | TRBV28 | 14 | TRBD1 | TGTGCCACCCAACCGGGACAGCTGAACACTGAAGCTTTCTTT | CATQPGQLNTEAFF
TRBJ1-4 | - | TRBV4-2 | 15 | - | TGTGCCAGCAGCCAAGATAACCGGGTGCGGGAAAAACTGTTTTTT | CASSQDNRVREKLFF
TRBJ2-7 | - | TRBV28 | 18 | TRBD2 | TGTGCCAGCAGGGACTCGGGACTAGCGTCATCAAGCTCCTACGAGCAGTACTTC | CASRDSGLASSSSYEQYF
TRBJ2-1 | once | TRBV4-1 | 15 | TRBD1 | TGCGCCAGCAGCCAGGCCGGGACAGGGAACAATGAGCAGTTCTTC | CASSQAGTGNNEQFF
TRBJ2-7 | - | TRBV7-8 | 11 | - | TGTGCCAGCAGCCTGCGGGGCGAGCAGTACTTC | CASSLRGEQYF
TRBJ1-6 | few | TRBV5-1 | 15 | - | TGCGCCAGCAGCTTGGGGGGAAGGGGCAATTCACCCCTCCACTTT | CASSLGGRGNSPLHF
TRBJ1-2 | once | TRBV24-1 | 15 | TRBD1 | TGTGCCACCAGTGACTGGACAGGGAGGGACTATGGCTACACCTTC | CATSDWTGRDYGYTF